The clone carrying this T cell receptor (beta chain) has just one count. What it recognizes is unknown. CDR3 length: 15 amino acids. Trimming removed 3 bases at V and 6 bases at J, with 14 bases between. Germline CDR1 reads MNHEY; CDR2 reads SMNVEV (reference sequence). This sample stems from a study of T cell responses to AZD1222 COVID-19 vaccine. Notes on the study in general: The study sampled repertoires only after the peak T cell response. There were vaccine-associated CD4 TCRs across spike, dominant at 160-218 and 743-854. Donors were chiefly white British, with a greater number of females, and clonal diversity was perhaps underestimated.

Method: immunoSEQ multiplex PCR; TCRdb's copy keeps in-frame clones and lacks some. The sample records more than 140,000 clones, about 89% being singletons. The sequences come from peripheral blood, collected on day 0 of AZD1222 vaccination. This TCR derives from an adult in good health. The chain employs TRBV27 and TRBJ1-4, with D tentatively TRBD1 (6 bases). The CDR3 is CASSFRTARDEKLFF. As DNA, the CDR3 is TGTGCCAGCAGTTTCCGGACAGCCCGGGATGAAAAACTGTTTTTT.